This passage covers 27 T cell receptor beta chains from one sample sequenced in a study of memory CD4+ T cells and cytomegalovirus serostatus. The sort gate was single viable CD3+CD4+CD8-CD45RO+ cells for memory CD4+ T cells. Data came from immunoSEQ multiplex PCR; TCRdb stores just in-frame clones and leaves some out. The table has 85,000 to 100,000 clones, about 80% seen once; the top ten hold 3.5% to 4%. The sequenced sample was memory CD4+ T cells from blood. All receptors derive from an adult in good health and CMV-seropositive.

This clone came up a few times. The rearrangement joins TRBV6-6 to TRBJ1-5; no reliable D call. The CDR3 contains 12 residues. The V gene's germline CDR1 is MNHNY and CDR2 SVGAGI (reference sequence). V was shortened by 2 bases and J by 5 bases, with 4 bases between the two germline ends. CDR3 nucleotide sequence: TGTGCCAGCAGTTACCTAGATCAGCCCCAGCATTTT. Amino acid sequence: CASSYLDQPQHF.

This clone was counted only a few times. The CDR3 loop reads CAWSVQATGEAFF. As DNA, the CDR3 is TGTGCCTGGAGTGTACAGGCCACAGGGGAAGCTTTCTTT. The chain employs TRBV30 and TRBJ1-1; possible D gene TRBD1, 6 bases. Germline CDR1 reads GTSNPN; CDR2 reads SVGIG (reference sequence). This CDR3 is 13 amino acids long. Deletions cut 0 bases from V and 8 bases from J, with 13 bases between.

The chain employs TRBV9 and TRBJ1-4; 10 bases map to TRBD1. The CDR3 is 15 amino acids. J was trimmed by 10 bases and V by 3 bases; bases with no gene match: 9. Germline loops: CDR1 SGDLS, CDR2 YYNGEE. The CDR3 reads CASSGPTGGRGKLFF. The CDR3 region has the DNA TGTGCCAGCAGCGGACCGACAGGGGGCAGGGGAAAACTGTTTTTT.

This chain links TRBV6-5 with TRBJ1-2, with D unclear. V shed 0 bases and J shed 4 bases, with 3 bases lying between them. The germline gives CDR1 MNHEY, CDR2 SVGAGI. The CDR3 extends over 12 amino acids. The CDR3, as DNA: TGTGCCAGCAGTTACTCGGGCTATGGCTACACCTTC. Translation: CASSYSGYGYTF.

The chain recombines TRBV5-4 with TRBJ2-5, with 11 bases that match TRBD1. Germline-derived CDR1 and CDR2 are SGHNT and YYREEE (reference sequence). V dropped 5 bases and J dropped 4; count of bases not matched to a gene: 4. This CDR3 region has 14 residues. The CDR3 loop reads CASRGDRGLETQYF. Here the CDR3 DNA reads TGTGCCAGCAGGGGGGACAGGGGGTTAGAGACCCAGTACTTC.

The chain uses TRBV28 and TRBJ2-6; D perhaps matches TRBD2 (5 bases). V lost 4 bases to trimming and J lost 0 bases, with 10 bases between them. The germline CDR1 and CDR2 sequences are MDHEN and SYDVKM. The CDR3 sequence is 16 residues long. CDR3 loop: CASSWSGSSGANVLTF. The DNA for the CDR3 is TGTGCCAGCAGTTGGAGCGGATCCTCTGGGGCCAACGTCCTGACTTTC.

The V call is TRBV5-1, the J call TRBJ2-5, with D possibly being TRBD1 or TRBD2 (6 bases each). V was pared by 0 bases and J by 5 bases, with 17 bases between. The CDR3 is 16 residues long. Germline V gene lookup returns CDR1 SGHRS and CDR2 YFSETQ. In DNA form, the CDR3 reads TGCGCCAGCAGCTTGGCCGGGGGCGCGGGGTTGGAGACCCAGTACTTC. Amino acid sequence: CASSLAGGAGLETQYF.

The J gene is TRBJ1-1, the V gene TRBV7-8; a weak D match, TRBD1 (6 bases). This CDR3 region has 14 residues. CDR1 is SGHVS and CDR2 is FQNEAQ in the germline V gene. Trimming took off 4 bases at V and 4 bases at J, with 13 bases between the two ends. The CDR3 nucleotides read TGTGCCAGCAGCTCCTATGGAGGGGGCACTGAAGCTTTCTTT. It specifies CASSSYGGGTEAFF.

V usage is TRBV27 and J usage is TRBJ2-7; 9 bases are a match to TRBD1. Germline V gene sequence: CDR1 MNHEY, CDR2 SMNVEV (reference sequence). This CDR3 has 13 amino acids. Trimming removed 4 bases from V and 3 bases from J; junction bases left unmatched: 1. CDR3 region: CASSWGQGYEQYF. In DNA, the CDR3 is TGTGCCAGCAGTTGGGGACAGGGCTACGAGCAGTACTTC.

The chain combines TRBV5-1 with TRBJ2-2, with 12 bases lining up with TRBD2. CDR3 length: 18 residues. The germline gives CDR1 SGHRS, CDR2 YFSETQ. The trim removed 0 bases at V and 4 bases at J, leaving 7 bases unmatched. CDR3 protein: CASSLALAGGRGTGELFF. The CDR3 coding sequence is TGCGCCAGCAGCTTGGCGCTAGCGGGAGGGCGCGGCACCGGGGAGCTGTTTTTT.

V usage is TRBV7-3 and J usage is TRBJ1-2; D gene ambiguous. From germline, CDR1 is SGHTA and CDR2 FQGTGA. The V end lost 4 bases, the J end lost 3 bases, and 9 bases lay between the germline ends. This CDR3 has 13 amino acids. This chain's CDR3 is CASSSDPDYGYTF. The CDR3 region has the DNA TGTGCCAGCAGCTCCGATCCCGACTATGGCTACACCTTC.

The chain carries TRBV9 and TRBJ1-5; 10 bases map to TRBD1. Germline assignment: CDR1 SGDLS and CDR2 YYNGEE. The ends lost 3 bases at V and 7 bases at J; junction bases unmatched: 7. The CDR3 has 15 amino acids. CDR3 in amino acids: CASSAGQGGRQPQHF. As DNA, the CDR3 is TGTGCCAGCAGCGCAGGACAGGGGGGGCGACAGCCCCAGCATTTT.

J is TRBJ1-2 and V is TRBV5-1, with TRBD1 identical over 8 bases. Germline V gene sequence: CDR1 SGHRS, CDR2 YFSETQ. J was trimmed by 8 bases and V by 4 bases; bases with no gene match: 10. This CDR3 spans 14 amino acids. The CDR3 nucleotides are TGCGCCAGCAGCATTCAGGGGGCGAAGGGGGGCTACACCTTC. Its translation: CASSIQGAKGGYTF.

This clone was detected once. The V gene is TRBV5-1, the J gene TRBJ1-2, with 7 bases aligning to TRBD1. Per germline, CDR1 SGHRS and CDR2 YFSETQ. V lost 0 bases to trimming and J lost 6 bases; unmatched junction nucleotides: 5. The CDR3 runs 14 residues. DNA of the CDR3: TGCGCCAGCAGCTTGGCTTCCACAGGGGATGGCTACACCTTC. The encoded protein is CASSLASTGDGYTF.

V gene TRBV7-8 combines with J gene TRBJ2-7, with 9 positions matching TRBD2. V shed 5 bases and J 6 bases; nucleotides not matched to a gene: 17. The CDR3 is 17 amino acids. Germline-derived CDR1 and CDR2 are SGHVS and FQNEAQ. The chain's CDR3 is CASSPYRVVAGVGEQYF. The CDR3 coding sequence is TGTGCCAGCAGCCCTTACCGGGTGGTAGCGGGAGTGGGCGAGCAGTACTTC.

This rearrangement joins TRBV14 to TRBJ2-3, with D unresolved. From germline, CDR1 is SGHDN and CDR2 FVKESK. Deletions cut 1 base from V and 7 bases from J, with 3 bases between. The CDR3 has 11 amino acids. The CDR3: CASSQGYTQYF. CDR3 in DNA: TGTGCCAGCAGCCAAGGTTATACGCAGTATTTT.

The chain carries TRBV7-2 and TRBJ2-7; D unresolved. This CDR3 is built from 11 residues. Germline V lookup: CDR1 SGHTA, CDR2 FQGNSA. The V end lost 4 bases, the J end lost 2 bases, and 3 bases lay between the germline ends. The chain's CDR3 is CASSYTYEQYF. The CDR3 coding sequence is TGTGCCAGCAGCTATACCTACGAGCAGTACTTC.

This chain uses TRBV7-2 with TRBJ2-4; a weak D match, TRBD2 (6 bases). Per germline, CDR1 SGHTA and CDR2 FQGNSA. Trimming removed 5 bases from V and 8 bases from J, with 13 bases in between. This CDR3 is 13 amino acids long. CDR3 sequence (DNA): TGTGCCAGCAGCCCGGGGACTCGGGACATTCAGTACTTC. Its translation is CASSPGTRDIQYF.

The J gene is TRBJ2-5, the V gene TRBV7-8, with D tentatively TRBD2 (6 bases). The CDR3 covers 14 residues. Trimming pared 5 bases from V and 2 bases from J, leaving 12 bases between. From germline, CDR1 is SGHVS and CDR2 FQNEAQ. The CDR3 is CASSDRGTQETQYF. The CDR3 bases are TGTGCCAGCAGCGACCGGGGGACTCAAGAGACCCAGTACTTC.

This clone was observed a single time. The rearrangement links TRBV5-1 to TRBJ1-5; no firm D call. Germline V CDR1 and CDR2: SGHRS, YFSETQ. CDR3 length equals 14 residues. Trimming shortened V by 0 bases and J by 4 bases, and 8 bases separated the two germline ends. Here the CDR3 reads CASSLVWENQPQHF. Written as DNA, the CDR3 is TGCGCCAGCAGCTTGGTCTGGGAAAATCAGCCCCAGCATTTT.

The table lists this clone with a count of one. This chain links TRBV6-5 with TRBJ2-2, with no clear D. The CDR3 consists of 13 residues. CDR1 MNHEY and CDR2 SVGAGI come from the germline V gene. The germline V and J ends were trimmed by 2 bases and 6 bases, with 7 bases remaining between them. The CDR3 sequence: CASSYPSAGELFF. CDR3 sequence (DNA): TGTGCCAGCAGTTACCCCTCAGCCGGGGAGCTGTTTTTT.

This chain joins TRBV7-9 and TRBJ2-3; TRBD2 matches at 8 bases. This CDR3 comprises 16 residues. Germline V gives CDR1 SEHNR, CDR2 FQNEAQ (reference sequence). After removal of 5 bases from V and 0 bases from J, the junction contained 7 bases not matched to a gene. CDR3 protein: CASSPRTSSSTDTQYF. The CDR3 DNA sequence: TGTGCCAGCAGCCCCCGGACTAGCAGCAGCACAGATACGCAGTATTTT.

The V call is TRBV29-1, the J call TRBJ2-5; D might be TRBD2 (5 bases). The CDR3 is 11 residues long. V was shortened by 8 bases and J by 4 bases, with 11 bases between the two germline ends. Germline V CDR1 and CDR2: SQVTM, ANQGSEA. The CDR3 DNA sequence: TGCAGCCCCTTCGCGGGAGAGACCCAGTACTTC. Amino acids: CSPFAGETQYF.

The gene calls are TRBV7-3 and TRBJ2-2, with D unresolved. The CDR3 consists of 12 residues. Looked up from germline, CDR1 is SGHTA and CDR2 is FQGTGA. The germline V and J ends were trimmed by 3 bases and 1 base, with 0 bases remaining between them. This chain's CDR3 is CASSLNTGELFF. CDR3 in DNA: TGTGCCAGCAGCTTGAACACCGGGGAGCTGTTTTTT.

The chain joins TRBV7-3 to TRBJ2-2, with D unresolved. This CDR3 comprises 13 residues. V lost 4 bases and J lost 6, with 9 bases in between. Looked up from germline, CDR1 is SGHTA and CDR2 is FQGTGA. The CDR3: CASSSQRPGELFF. The DNA for the CDR3 is TGTGCCAGCAGCTCCCAAAGGCCCGGGGAGCTGTTTTTT.

This clone was detected once. The CDR3 region has the DNA TGTGCCAGAAGCTCACACAACTCCTACGAGCAGTACTTC. It specifies CARSSHNSYEQYF. The rearrangement joins TRBV5-3 to TRBJ2-7; D remains unclear. TRBV5-3 qualifies as an ORF whose function is uncertain. This CDR3 region has 13 residues. V dropped 3 bases and J dropped 0 bases, with 7 bases sitting between them.

The gene calls are TRBV28 and TRBJ1-5, with D maybe TRBD1 (5 bases). V gave up 6 bases and J gave up 0 bases, with 15 bases separating them. This CDR3 has 16 residues. CDR1 and CDR2 from the germline V gene are MDHEN and SYDVKM. CDR3 amino acids: CASSPRTRYSNQPQHF. Here the CDR3 DNA reads TGTGCCAGCAGCCCCAGGACAAGATATAGCAATCAGCCCCAGCATTTT. Filled out from reference TRBV28 and TRBJ1-5, the complete variable domain reads DVKVTQSSRYLVKRTGEKVFLECVQDMDHENMFWYRQDPGLGLRLIYFSYDVKMKEKGDIPEGYSVSREKKERFSLILESASTNQTSMYLCASSPRTRYSNQPQHFGDGTRLSIL.